This T cell receptor beta chain is from a study of early T cells in non-severe SARS-CoV-2 infection. Findings and caveats of the study: CD4 and private specificities were missed by VDJdb matching, which favored anti-spike CD8 responses.

The V gene's germline CDR1 is SGHRS and CDR2 YFSETQ. The CDR3 has 14 amino acids. Trimming cost V 0 bases and J 7 bases, with 8 bases left between them. TCRdb passed the 5' RACE reads through MiXCR, listing each CDR3 protein once. The sample contains about 43,000 distinct CDR3 sequences, roughly a tenth of which appear only once. Concerning this clonotype itself: Its antigen is unknown.

This receptor was obtained from an adult who was a healthcare worker with PCR-confirmed SARS-CoV-2 infection or an uninfected control (not recorded which). The V gene is TRBV5-1, the J gene TRBJ1-6, with D uncertain. The material sequenced was whole blood. The CDR3 is CASSLVQMNSPLHF. CDR3 sequence (DNA): TGCGCCAGCAGCTTGGTACAGATGAATTCACCCCTCCACTTT.